Following are 22 T cell receptor beta chains from one sample sequenced in a study of cytomegalovirus exposure and HLA in healthy donors. The PCR used 60 Vbeta and 13 Jbeta primers. Here immunoSEQ multiplex PCR was the method, and the copy in TCRdb shows in-frame clones only, minus some. The table lists about 160,000 clones, 70% to 90% of them singletons, with 7% in the top ten. Material: PBMCs. All receptors derive from a woman in her 30s in good health and CMV-seropositive.

This chain links TRBV4-3 with TRBJ2-3, with TRBD2 matching over 9 bases. The CDR3 runs 17 residues. Germline lookup yields CDR1 LGHNA and CDR2 YSLEER. V dropped 1 base and J dropped 2; count of bases not matched to a gene: 7. CDR3 sequence: CASSQAIAGEPTDTQYF. CDR3 bases: TGCGCCAGCAGCCAAGCGATAGCGGGGGAGCCCACAGATACGCAGTATTTT.

J is TRBJ2-7 and V is TRBV2, with 8 bases aligning to TRBD1. This CDR3 contains 16 residues. V lost 5 bases, J lost 3 bases, and 12 bases stayed unmatched. The germline gives CDR1 SNHLY, CDR2 FYNNEI. As DNA, the CDR3 is TGTGCCAGCAGTTTAGCCCGTCCAGGGGGCAGCTACGAGCAGTACTTC. Translation: CASSLARPGGSYEQYF. Based on the CDR3 plus reference TRBV2 and TRBJ2-7, the full variable domain is EPEVTQTPSHQVTQMGQEVILRCVPISNHLYFYWYRQILGQKVEFLVSFYNNEISEKSEIFDDQFSVERPDGSNFTLKIRSTKLEDSAMYFCASSLARPGGSYEQYFGPGTRLTVT.

The J gene is TRBJ2-3, the V gene TRBV9; D gene unclear. In germline, CDR1 is SGDLS, CDR2 YYNGEE. V gave up 4 bases and J gave up 0 bases, with 9 bases separating them. This CDR3 has 14 amino acids. CDR3 nucleotides: TGTGCCAGCAGCTTTACCGAGAGCACAGATACGCAGTATTTT. Translating gives CASSFTESTDTQYF.

The chain combines TRBV5-1 with TRBJ2-1, with unresolved D. The V end lost 0 bases, the J end lost 10 bases, and 5 bases lay between the germline ends. This CDR3 region has 11 residues. Germline CDR1 SGHRS, CDR2 YFSETQ. The CDR3 here is CASSLGLEQFF. The DNA of the CDR3 is TGCGCCAGCAGCTTGGGACTCGAGCAGTTCTTC.

The gene calls are TRBV15 and TRBJ1-5, with a possible D match to TRBD1 (5 bases). The length of the CDR3 is 17 residues. Germline lookup yields CDR1 LNHNV and CDR2 YYDKDF (reference sequence). V dropped 0 bases and J dropped 3 bases, with 15 bases sitting between them. The CDR3: CATSREFGQGFNQPQHF. CDR3 nucleotides: TGTGCCACCAGCAGAGAATTCGGGCAGGGCTTCAATCAGCCCCAGCATTTT.

This clone has a handful of counts. The rearrangement joins TRBV6-5 to TRBJ1-6; D unresolved. Trimming stripped 7 bases from V and 0 bases from J, with 10 bases between. Germline-derived CDR1 and CDR2 are MNHEY and SVGAGI. The CDR3 has 15 residues. CDR3 loop: CASMRASSYNSPLHF. The CDR3 DNA reads as TGTGCCAGCATGAGGGCGAGCTCCTATAATTCACCCCTCCACTTT.

The chain joins TRBV6-5 to TRBJ1-2; D remains ambiguous. Germline V lookup: CDR1 MNHEY, CDR2 SVGAGI. The CDR3 loop spans 12 amino acids. Trimming took off 5 bases at V and 5 bases at J, with 9 bases between the two ends. In nucleotides, the CDR3 is TGTGCCAGCAGTGGCGGCTTTTATGGCTACACCTTC. Encoded protein: CASSGGFYGYTF.

The rearrangement links TRBV4-2 to TRBJ2-6; 9 bases agree with TRBD1. Germline V gene sequence: CDR1 LGHNA, CDR2 YNFKEQ. With V trimmed by 4 bases and J by 0 bases, 4 bases remained unmatched. The CDR3 covers 17 residues. CDR3 bases: TGTGCCAGCAGCCGGACAGGGGACCTCTCTGGGGCCAACGTCCTGACTTTC. The encoded protein is CASSRTGDLSGANVLTF.

The chain combines TRBV11-2 with TRBJ1-2, with D perhaps matching TRBD1 (5 bases). Germline CDR1 is SGHAT and CDR2 is FQNNGV. Trimming shortened V by 5 bases and J by 6 bases, and 16 bases separated the two germline ends. The CDR3 loop spans 14 amino acids. The CDR3, as DNA: TGTGCCAGCAGCCCGATTGCGGGGGTGAATGGCTACACCTTC. Its translation: CASSPIAGVNGYTF.

This clone was counted a single time. The V gene is TRBV7-2, the J gene TRBJ1-2; 12 bases line up with TRBD1. The CDR3 runs to 15 residues. Looked up from germline, CDR1 is SGHTA and CDR2 is FQGNSA. J was trimmed by 8 bases and V by 1 base; bases with no gene match: 5. Here the CDR3 reads CASSLVGQGAQGYTF. CDR3 bases: TGTGCCAGCAGCTTAGTGGGACAGGGGGCGCAAGGCTACACCTTC.

The chain couples TRBV4-3 to TRBJ1-2; 7 bases are shared with TRBD1. In germline, CDR1 is LGHNA, CDR2 YSLEER. V trimming: 4 bases; J trimming: 6 bases; junction bases outside the gene matches: 11. The CDR3 runs to 15 residues. CDR3 amino acids: CASSRSTGDIHGYTF. CDR3 nucleotide sequence: TGCGCCAGCAGCCGCAGTACAGGGGATATCCATGGCTACACCTTC.

In this sample, this clone turned up once. V usage is TRBV6-5 and J usage is TRBJ2-7, with no clear D. CDR1 MNHEY and CDR2 SVGAGI come from the germline V gene. V lost 0 bases and J lost 3, with 6 bases in between. The CDR3 is 13 residues long. DNA of the CDR3: TGTGCCAGCAGTTACTCGCAGTTCTACGAGCAGTACTTC. Translated: CASSYSQFYEQYF.

The chain couples TRBV19 to TRBJ1-5, with D possibly TRBD1 on 5 matching bases. Germline V gene lookup returns CDR1 LNHDA and CDR2 SQIVND (reference sequence). This CDR3 region has 15 residues. Trimming removed 4 bases from V and 6 bases from J, with 16 bases in between. The CDR3 DNA reads as TGTGCCAGTAGTAAGGGGTTAAACGCCGGTCAGCCCCAGCATTTT. As protein: CASSKGLNAGQPQHF.

This clone appeared once. This rearrangement joins TRBV4-3 to TRBJ2-3, with 7 bases lining up with TRBD2. Germline values: CDR1 LGHNA, CDR2 YSLEER. The junction had 9 bases not matched to a gene; V was cut back by 1 base and J by 11 bases. The CDR3 contains 14 residues. The CDR3, as DNA: TGCGCCAGCAGCCAAGGGGGATCGCCGGGAGGGCAGTATTTT. This sequence encodes CASSQGGSPGGQYF.

This clone came up a few times. The rearrangement uses TRBV4-2 and TRBJ1-4; 9 bases fit TRBD1. Trimming removed 3 bases from V and 7 bases from J; junction bases left unmatched: 6. The CDR3 extends over 15 amino acids. Germline loops: CDR1 LGHNA, CDR2 YNFKEQ. CDR3 sequence (DNA): TGTGCCAGCAGCCAGGCCGGGACAGGGATTGAAAAACTGTTTTTT. Protein product: CASSQAGTGIEKLFF.

The chain joins TRBV19 to TRBJ1-6, with TRBD1 as a possible D gene (6 bases). The V end lost 4 bases, the J end lost 9 bases, and 16 bases lay between the germline ends. From germline, CDR1 is LNHDA and CDR2 SQIVND (reference sequence). This CDR3 spans 15 amino acids. As DNA, the CDR3 is TGTGCCAGTAGTAGAGGAACAGGGTTAGGTTCACCCCTCCACTTT. Its translation is CASSRGTGLGSPLHF.

The rearrangement uses TRBV10-3 and TRBJ2-3, with D possibly being TRBD2 (6 bases). The CDR3 has 14 residues. Trimming left V 4 bases short and J 2 bases short, with 10 bases between. Germline values: CDR1 ENHRY, CDR2 SYGVKD. CDR3 in amino acids: CAISARRDTDTQYF. CDR3 DNA sequence: TGTGCCATCAGTGCCCGGCGGGACACAGATACGCAGTATTTT.

The chain joins TRBV18 to TRBJ2-3, with 10 positions matching TRBD2. The CDR3 consists of 16 residues. The germline CDR1 and CDR2 sequences are KGHSH and LQKENI. J gave up 4 bases and V 4 bases, and 8 bases lay outside the gene matches. CDR3 in amino acids: CASSHDSGTSADTQYF. In nucleotides, the CDR3 is TGTGCCAGCTCACATGATAGCGGGACTAGCGCAGATACGCAGTATTTT.

Of note for this clone: The junction does not match germline at one end; this may be a read error. The CDR3 DNA reads TGTTCCAGCAGCAGGGACATCTATGGCTACACCTTC. This sequence encodes CSSSRDIYGYTF. The chain uses TRBV7-9 and TRBJ1-2, with D possibly TRBD1 on 6 matching bases. CDR1 and CDR2 from the germline V gene are SEHNR and FQNEAQ (reference sequence). The CDR3 has 12 residues.

J is TRBJ1-2 and V is TRBV7-2; 8 nucleotides match TRBD1. J lost 3 bases, V lost 1 base, and 4 bases had no gene match. The germline gives CDR1 SGHTA, CDR2 FQGNSA. This CDR3 contains 15 residues. Here the CDR3 reads CASSLGSGGDYGYTF. The DNA for the CDR3 is TGTGCCAGCAGCTTAGGGTCAGGGGGCGACTATGGCTACACCTTC.

This clone was seen only a few times. The chain is built from TRBV11-2 and TRBJ1-6; 8 bases match TRBD1. Losses at the gene ends were 5 bases for V and 7 bases for J; bases not matched to a gene: 7. The CDR3 totals 15 residues. Germline V gene sequence: CDR1 SGHAT, CDR2 FQNNGV. Here the CDR3 DNA reads TGTGCCAGCAGCGCCCAGGACAGGGTAAATTCACCCCTCCACTTT. This sequence encodes CASSAQDRVNSPLHF.

The J gene is TRBJ1-1, the V gene TRBV5-1; 7 bases are a match to TRBD1. The CDR3 is 17 amino acids. V lost 4 bases to trimming and J lost 0 bases; unmatched junction nucleotides: 12. Looked up from germline, CDR1 is SGHRS and CDR2 is YFSETQ. CDR3 DNA sequence: TGCGCCAGCAGCAGGCGAGTGACAGGGAACATGAACACTGAAGCTTTCTTT. This gives the protein CASSRRVTGNMNTEAFF.